This T cell receptor beta chain was identified in a study of cytomegalovirus exposure and HLA in healthy donors. Study findings and constraints: Follow-up analysis seemed to connect common viral pathogens with several of the most significant clusters identified. CMV serostatus stood as the only immune exposure information on hand.

Turning to this clone: Its antigen is unknown.

With 60 Vbeta and 13 Jbeta primers, the PCR was carried out. Per the study methods: It was a later analysis that counted about 80 million unique TCR beta chains, of which some 9.9 million were shared. The method was immunoSEQ multiplex PCR; TCRdb's version includes in-frame clones alone and lacks a portion of them. That table gives V, J and clone size, and the DNA gave D and trimming. Here the sample spans around 150,000 clones, 80% to 90% being singletons. The CDR3 totals 16 residues. J lost 4 bases, V lost 0 bases, and 5 bases had no gene match. Germline assignment: CDR1 LNHDA and CDR2 SQIVND (reference sequence).

The chain carries TRBV19 and TRBJ1-5; 8 bases are a match to TRBD1. This TCR was sampled from a woman under 30 in good health and CMV-seronegative. The material sequenced was PBMCs. The CDR3 sequence is CASSIEPRTGNQPQHF. The DNA for the CDR3 is TGTGCCAGTAGTATAGAACCCCGGACAGGGAATCAGCCCCAGCATTTT.